A single sample is the source of the 17 T cell receptor beta chains below, sequenced in a study of CD8 T cells in ankylosing spondylitis. Study-wide results and limits: Within ankylosing spondylitis blood, a TCR beta motif made up of several highly homologous variants appeared to be characteristic.

One entry per CDR3 protein, called by TCRdb with MiXCR from the 5' RACE reads. Found here are roughly 350,000 distinct CDR3 sequences, approximately 8% of them singletons; the top ten hold approximately 15%. Antigens of these TCRs are unknown. The sample taken for sequencing was blood, either unsorted or a sorted T cell fraction (not recorded which). The receptors were sampled from a male donor with ankylosing spondylitis.

The V call is TRBV20-1, the J call TRBJ2-1; no firm D call. This CDR3 is built from 11 residues. Trimming pared 6 bases from V and 5 bases from J, leaving 8 bases between. The germline V gene encodes CDR1 DFQATT and CDR2 SNEGSKA (reference sequence). Written as DNA, the CDR3 is TGCAGTGCAACACAGAACAATGAGCAGTTCTTC. Amino acid sequence: CSATQNNEQFF.

This clonotype came up a few times. The chain joins TRBV29-1 to TRBJ2-1, with 7 bases identical to TRBD2. Germline CDR1 and CDR2: SQVTM and ANQGSEA. Germline trimming cut 1 base from V and 4 bases from J; bases unmatched to any gene: 7. The CDR3 spans 15 residues. The CDR3 sequence is CSVEGGTTRYNEQFF. The CDR3 DNA is TGCAGCGTTGAAGGGGGGACTACCCGTTACAATGAGCAGTTCTTC.

This clonotype showed up many times. The CDR3 region has the DNA TGCAGTGCTAGAAAAAGGAACCTATTCTACAATGAGCAGTTCTTC. This gives the protein CSARKRNLFYNEQFF. The chain uses TRBV20-1 and TRBJ2-1, with unresolved D. From germline, CDR1 is DFQATT and CDR2 SNEGSKA (reference sequence). V was pared by 2 bases and J by 3 bases, with 14 bases between. The CDR3 contains 15 residues.

J is TRBJ1-5 and V is TRBV12-3 or TRBV12-4; D not resolved. This CDR3 is built from 15 residues. The germline V and J ends were trimmed by 5 bases and 7 bases, with 18 bases remaining between them. CDR3 loop: CASSPGRVPRQPQHF. In nucleotides, the CDR3 is TGTGCCAGCAGTCCCGGCCGGGTTCCGAGGCAGCCCCAGCATTTT.

V is TRBV6-4 and J is TRBJ1-2, with a weak D call TRBD1 (5 bases). The length of the CDR3 is 13 residues. V lost 1 base and J 11 bases, leaving 14 bases between the germline ends. Germline V gives CDR1 MRHNA, CDR2 SNTAGT. In nucleotides, the CDR3 is TGTGCCAGCAGTGACTTGTTCGGGGGTGGTTACACCTTC. Its protein is CASSDLFGGGYTF.

Ten or more counts support this clonotype. The CDR3 DNA reads as TGTGCCAGCAGCCCCTCCCCGGACAGCACAGATACGCAGTATTTT. Translating it yields CASSPSPDSTDTQYF. The chain combines TRBV9 with TRBJ2-3; D not certain. Trimming removed 4 bases at V and 0 bases at J, with 12 bases between. CDR1 SGDLS and CDR2 YYNGEE come from the germline V gene. The CDR3 contains 15 residues.

This clonotype was observed a handful of times. The chain recombines TRBV5-5 with TRBJ2-7, with 7 bases fitting TRBD1. Trimming removed 3 bases from V and 3 bases from J; junction bases left unmatched: 6. Germline CDR1 SGHKS, CDR2 YYEKEE (reference sequence). The CDR3 has 14 residues. The CDR3 DNA reads TGTGCCAGCAGCTCCGGGACAGACTACTACGAGCAGTACTTC. It codes for CASSSGTDYYEQYF.

The sample holds a few counts of this clonotype. The chain has TRBV19 and TRBJ1-1, with D hard to call. V lost 1 base and J lost 3, with 15 bases in between. This CDR3 is 16 amino acids long. Germline V gene sequence: CDR1 LNHDA, CDR2 SQIVND (reference sequence). CDR3 in amino acids: CASSIAYRGGDTEAFF. CDR3 nucleotides: TGTGCCAGTAGTATAGCCTATCGGGGTGGGGACACTGAAGCTTTCTTT.

This clonotype was detected a few times. V is TRBV7-9 and J is TRBJ1-1; D not certain. Germline V CDR1 and CDR2: SEHNR, FQNEAQ (reference sequence). The CDR3 runs to 13 residues. Between the trimmed V and J ends, which lost 5 bases and 7 bases, there was a span of 14 bases. This chain's CDR3 is CASSPGGPFEAFF. CDR3 sequence (DNA): TGTGCCAGCAGCCCTGGAGGCCCGTTTGAAGCTTTCTTT. The entire variable domain, with the rest obtained from reference TRBV7-9 and TRBJ1-1, is as follows: DTGVSQNPRHKITKRGQNVTFRCDPISEHNRLYWYRQTLGQGPEFLTYFQNEAQLEKSRLLSDRFSAERPKGSFSTLEIQRTEQGDSAMYLCASSPGGPFEAFFGQGTRLTVV.

The V call is TRBV2, the J call TRBJ2-7; D is unclear. Per germline, CDR1 SNHLY and CDR2 FYNNEI. V was clipped by 3 bases and J by 3 bases, with 9 bases between them. The CDR3 runs to 13 residues. The CDR3 DNA sequence: TGTGCCAGCAGTGATCCCGGTCGCTACGAGCAGTACTTC. Amino acid sequence: CASSDPGRYEQYF.

This clonotype was counted at least ten times. This rearrangement joins TRBV29-1 to TRBJ1-5, with 10 bases identical to TRBD1. The V gene's germline CDR1 is SQVTM and CDR2 ANQGSEA. V lost 5 bases to trimming and J lost 5 bases; unmatched junction nucleotides: 6. The CDR3 contains 14 residues. CDR3 region: CSVLGGTGDQPQHF. CDR3 in DNA: TGCAGCGTTCTAGGAGGGACAGGGGATCAGCCCCAGCATTTT.

This clonotype showed up many times. The V call is TRBV28, the J call TRBJ2-7; TRBD1 matches 9 bases. In germline, CDR1 is MDHEN, CDR2 SYDVKM. The V and J ends lost 7 bases and 6 bases, in that order; junction bases with no gene match: 10. This CDR3 has 14 residues. In DNA, the CDR3 is TGTGCCAGCAATCCGGGACAGGGAATATTCGAGCAGTACTTC. This encodes CASNPGQGIFEQYF.

Written as DNA, the CDR3 is TGTGCCAGCAGTAGGGGAATCTCCCTGAATCAGCCCCAGCATTTT. Translating gives CASSRGISLNQPQHF. The chain employs TRBV6-1 and TRBJ1-5; tentative D call: TRBD1 (5 bases). The V end was cut by 5 bases, the J end by 4 bases, with 15 bases between. CDR3 size: 15 residues. Germline assignment: CDR1 MNHNS and CDR2 SASEGT.

This chain joins TRBV7-8 and TRBJ1-6, with a tentative D call TRBD1 (6 bases). The ends were cut back, 8 bases at V and 6 bases at J, with 14 bases in the middle. Germline CDR1 reads SGHVS; CDR2 reads FQNEAQ. The CDR3 extends over 14 amino acids. CDR3 amino acids: CASGRTAINSPLHF. CDR3 nucleotide sequence: TGTGCCAGCGGACGGACAGCTATTAATTCACCCCTCCACTTT.

This clonotype showed up many times. The chain joins TRBV5-1 to TRBJ1-4; 7 bases map to TRBD1. CDR1 is SGHRS and CDR2 is YFSETQ in the germline V gene. The trim removed 5 bases at V and 5 bases at J, leaving 3 bases unmatched. The CDR3 runs to 13 residues. The CDR3 nucleotides read TGCGCCAGCAGTGAACAGGGGAATGAAAAACTGTTTTTT. Residues: CASSEQGNEKLFF.

V and J are TRBV7-7 and TRBJ2-1, with 10 nucleotides matching TRBD2. The CDR3 runs 16 residues. Germline CDR1 is SSHAT and CDR2 is FNYEAQ (reference sequence). Trimming took 4 bases from V and 4 from J; bases not matched to a gene: 7. The CDR3 DNA reads TGTGCCAGCAGCTCCCTGACTAGCGGGTCTTACAATGAGCAGTTCTTC. Translated: CASSSLTSGSYNEQFF.

This clonotype was observed at least ten times. The chain has TRBV12-3 or TRBV12-4 and TRBJ1-1; the D gene is possibly TRBD1 (5 bases). V was cut by 2 bases and J by 6 bases, with 13 bases left in between. The CDR3 is made up of 14 amino acids. CDR3 amino acids: CASSLRGRGAEAFF. CDR3 bases: TGTGCCAGCAGTTTAAGGGGAAGGGGCGCTGAAGCTTTCTTT.